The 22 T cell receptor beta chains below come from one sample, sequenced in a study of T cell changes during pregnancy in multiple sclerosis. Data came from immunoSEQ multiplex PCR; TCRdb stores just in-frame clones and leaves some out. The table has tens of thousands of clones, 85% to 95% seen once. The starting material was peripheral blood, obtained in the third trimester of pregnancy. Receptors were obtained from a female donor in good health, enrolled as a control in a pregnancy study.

The CDR3 DNA sequence: TGTGCCAGCGGGACAGGGGGTGAGACCCAGTACTTC. This sequence encodes CASGTGGETQYF. J is TRBJ2-5 and V is TRBV2, with 11 nucleotides matching TRBD1. The CDR3 has 12 residues. The V segment lost 8 bases and the J segment 5 bases; nucleotides outside the gene matches: 1. The germline CDR1 and CDR2 sequences are SNHLY and FYNNEI.

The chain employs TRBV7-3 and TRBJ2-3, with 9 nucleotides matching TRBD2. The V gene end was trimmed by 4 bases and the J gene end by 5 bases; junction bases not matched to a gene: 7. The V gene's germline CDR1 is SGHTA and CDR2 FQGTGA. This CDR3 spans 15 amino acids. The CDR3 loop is CASSSLAGALDTQYF. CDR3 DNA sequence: TGTGCCAGCAGCTCATTAGCGGGGGCACTAGATACGCAGTATTTT. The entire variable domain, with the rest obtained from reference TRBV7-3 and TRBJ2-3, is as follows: GAGVSQTPSNKVTEKGKYVELRCDPISGHTALYWYRQSLGQGPEFLIYFQGTGAADDSGLPNDRFFAVRPEGSVSTLKIQRTERGDSAVYLCASSSLAGALDTQYFGPGTRLTVL.

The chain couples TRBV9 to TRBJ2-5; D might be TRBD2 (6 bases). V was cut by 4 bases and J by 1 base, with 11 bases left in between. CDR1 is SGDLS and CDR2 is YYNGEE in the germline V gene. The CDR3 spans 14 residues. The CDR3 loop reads CASSPTGGQETQYF. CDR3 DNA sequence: TGTGCCAGCAGCCCCACCGGGGGCCAAGAGACCCAGTACTTC.

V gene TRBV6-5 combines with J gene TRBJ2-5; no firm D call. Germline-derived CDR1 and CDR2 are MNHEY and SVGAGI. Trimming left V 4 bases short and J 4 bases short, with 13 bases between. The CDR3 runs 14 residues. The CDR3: CASSSGLGRETQYF. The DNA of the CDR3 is TGTGCCAGCAGTTCTGGGCTTGGTAGAGAGACCCAGTACTTC.

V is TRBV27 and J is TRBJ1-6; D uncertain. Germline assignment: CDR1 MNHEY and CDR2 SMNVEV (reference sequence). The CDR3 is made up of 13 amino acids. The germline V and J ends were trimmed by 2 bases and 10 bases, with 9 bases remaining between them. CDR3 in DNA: TGTGCCAGCAGTTTAATCCGGGAGTCACCCCTCCACTTT. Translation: CASSLIRESPLHF.

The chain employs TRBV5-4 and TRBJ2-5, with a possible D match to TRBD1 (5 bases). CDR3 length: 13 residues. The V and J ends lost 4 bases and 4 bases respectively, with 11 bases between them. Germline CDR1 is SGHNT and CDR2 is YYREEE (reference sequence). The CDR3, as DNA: TGTGCCAGCAGCCCCCCTAGGGGAGAGACCCAGTACTTC. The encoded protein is CASSPPRGETQYF.

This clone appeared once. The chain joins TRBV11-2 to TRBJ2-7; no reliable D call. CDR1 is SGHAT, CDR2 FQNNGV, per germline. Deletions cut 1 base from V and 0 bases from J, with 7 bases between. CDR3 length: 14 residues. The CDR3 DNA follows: TGTGCCAGCAGCTTAGTGGGCAACTCCTACGAGCAGTACTTC. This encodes CASSLVGNSYEQYF.

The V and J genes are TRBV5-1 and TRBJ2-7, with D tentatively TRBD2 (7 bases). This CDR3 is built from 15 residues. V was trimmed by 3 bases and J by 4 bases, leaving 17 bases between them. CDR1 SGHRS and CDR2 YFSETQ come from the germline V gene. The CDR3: CASSSRGGAEYEQYF. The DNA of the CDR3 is TGCGCCAGCAGCTCGAGGGGGGGCGCAGAATACGAGCAGTACTTC.

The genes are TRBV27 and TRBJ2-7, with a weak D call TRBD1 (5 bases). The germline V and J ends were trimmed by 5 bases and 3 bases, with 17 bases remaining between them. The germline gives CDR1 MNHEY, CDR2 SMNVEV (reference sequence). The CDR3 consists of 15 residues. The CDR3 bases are TGTGCCAGCAGTACCCCTGGTGGGGCCTTCTACGAGCAGTACTTC. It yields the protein CASSTPGGAFYEQYF.

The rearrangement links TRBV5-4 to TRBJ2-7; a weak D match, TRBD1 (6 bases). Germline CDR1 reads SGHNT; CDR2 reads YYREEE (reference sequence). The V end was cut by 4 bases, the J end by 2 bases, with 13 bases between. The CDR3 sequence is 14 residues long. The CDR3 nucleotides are TGTGCCAGCAGCGAAGGGGGTTCGGCCTACGAGCAGTACTTC. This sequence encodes CASSEGGSAYEQYF.

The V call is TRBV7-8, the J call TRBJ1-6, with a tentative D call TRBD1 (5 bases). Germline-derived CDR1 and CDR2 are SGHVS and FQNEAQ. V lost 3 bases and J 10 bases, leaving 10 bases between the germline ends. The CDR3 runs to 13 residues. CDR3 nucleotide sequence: TGTGCCAGCAGCTTTCAGGGAATGTCACCCCTCCACTTT. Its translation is CASSFQGMSPLHF.

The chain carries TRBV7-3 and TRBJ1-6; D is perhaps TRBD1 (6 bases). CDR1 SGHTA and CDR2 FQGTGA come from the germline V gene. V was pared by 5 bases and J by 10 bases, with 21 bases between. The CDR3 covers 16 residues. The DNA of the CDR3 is TGTGCCAGCAGCGCCGGGCCACAGGGAAGGAACTCACCCCTCCACTTT. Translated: CASSAGPQGRNSPLHF.

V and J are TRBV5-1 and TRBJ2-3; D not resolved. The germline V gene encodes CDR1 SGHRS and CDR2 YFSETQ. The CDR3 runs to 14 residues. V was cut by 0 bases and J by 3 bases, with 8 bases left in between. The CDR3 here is CASSLARSTDTQYF. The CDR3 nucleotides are TGCGCCAGCAGCTTGGCTAGAAGTACAGATACGCAGTATTTT.

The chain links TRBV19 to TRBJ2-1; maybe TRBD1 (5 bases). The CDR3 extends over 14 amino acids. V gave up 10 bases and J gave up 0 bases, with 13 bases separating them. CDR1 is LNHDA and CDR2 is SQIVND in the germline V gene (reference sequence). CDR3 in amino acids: CATGGHSSYNEQFF. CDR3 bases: TGTGCCACCGGTGGACATTCCTCCTACAATGAGCAGTTCTTC.

The CDR3 sequence is CASKEGGSGYTF. CDR3 sequence (DNA): TGTGCCAGTAAGGAGGGAGGAAGCGGCTACACCTTC. This chain links TRBV25-1 with TRBJ1-2; D is undetermined. Germline V CDR1 and CDR2: MGHDK, SYGVNS. The CDR3 length is 12 residues. Trimming left V 9 bases short and J 8 bases short, with 16 bases between.

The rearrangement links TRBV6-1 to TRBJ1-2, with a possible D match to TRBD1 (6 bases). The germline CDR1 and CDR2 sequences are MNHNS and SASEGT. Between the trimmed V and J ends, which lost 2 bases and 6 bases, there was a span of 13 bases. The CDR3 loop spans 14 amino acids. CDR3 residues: CASSESWTDDGYTF. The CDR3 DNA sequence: TGTGCCAGCAGTGAATCGTGGACAGATGATGGCTACACCTTC.

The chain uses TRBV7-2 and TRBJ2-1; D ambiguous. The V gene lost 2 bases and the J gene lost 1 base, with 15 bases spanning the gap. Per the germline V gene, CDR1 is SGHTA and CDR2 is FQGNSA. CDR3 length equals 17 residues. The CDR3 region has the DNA TGTGCCAGCAGCTTACACCCTACTACCCTTTCCTACAATGAGCAGTTCTTC. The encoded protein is CASSLHPTTLSYNEQFF.

As DNA, the CDR3 is TGTGCCAGTAGTATGCGACAGGGCATCACTGAAGCTTTCTTT. Amino acids: CASSMRQGITEAFF. This chain joins TRBV19 and TRBJ1-1; TRBD1 matches at 7 bases. Germline loops: CDR1 LNHDA, CDR2 SQIVND (reference sequence). The CDR3 contains 14 residues. The V gene end was trimmed by 3 bases and the J gene end by 4 bases; junction bases not matched to a gene: 5.

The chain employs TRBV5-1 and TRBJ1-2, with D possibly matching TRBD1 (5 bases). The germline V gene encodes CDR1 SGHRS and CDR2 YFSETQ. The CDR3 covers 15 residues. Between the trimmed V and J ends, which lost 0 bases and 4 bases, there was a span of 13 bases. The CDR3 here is CASSLVADGGYGYTF. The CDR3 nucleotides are TGCGCCAGCAGCTTGGTGGCGGACGGGGGCTATGGCTACACCTTC.

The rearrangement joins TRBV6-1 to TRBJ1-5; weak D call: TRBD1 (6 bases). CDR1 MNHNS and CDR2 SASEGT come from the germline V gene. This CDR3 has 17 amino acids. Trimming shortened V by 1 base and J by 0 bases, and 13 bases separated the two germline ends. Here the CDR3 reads CASSEEGQFYSNQPQHF. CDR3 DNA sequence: TGTGCCAGCAGTGAAGAAGGACAGTTCTATAGCAATCAGCCCCAGCATTTT.

The CDR3 protein is CASSGLLAGPQEYF. The CDR3 nucleotides read TGTGCCAGCAGTGGGTTACTAGCGGGTCCACAGGAGTACTTC. The chain joins TRBV28 to TRBJ2-7, with 9 positions matching TRBD2. Germline lookup yields CDR1 MDHEN and CDR2 SYDVKM. This CDR3 spans 14 amino acids. Trimming removed 5 bases from V and 11 bases from J; junction bases left unmatched: 13.

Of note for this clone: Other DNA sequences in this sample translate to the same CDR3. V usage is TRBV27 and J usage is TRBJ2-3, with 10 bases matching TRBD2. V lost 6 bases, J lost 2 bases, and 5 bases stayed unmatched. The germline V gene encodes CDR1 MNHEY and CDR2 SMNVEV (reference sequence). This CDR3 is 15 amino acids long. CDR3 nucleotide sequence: TGTGCCAGCAGCGCCGGGACTAGCGACACAGATACGCAGTATTTT. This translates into CASSAGTSDTDTQYF.